The TCR beta chain under discussion was sequenced for a study of OX40 agonist ivuxolimab in advanced cancers. Study in general: Patients took ivuxolimab, an agonistic anti-OX40 (CD134) antibody.

Germline V gene data show CDR1 as SGHDT and CDR2 as YYEEEE. V lost 4 bases and J lost 3, with 16 bases in between. This CDR3 has 16 residues. Study conclusions and caveats: Undetermined was the antigen specificity of the expanded peripheral T cells.

TCRdb's copy holds only in-frame clones and misses some; the assay was immunoSEQ multiplex PCR. Of 68,000 or so clones in the sample, approximately 89% are singletons; the top ten hold about 1%. Concerning this clone itself: The antigen is not known.

J is TRBJ2-2 and V is TRBV5-6, with a tentative D call TRBD2 (5 bases). This receptor was obtained from an adult with an advanced solid tumor such as melanoma, head and neck, liver or kidney cancer. The sequences come from CD4+ or CD8+ T cells sorted from blood, collected in a trial of the OX40 agonist ivuxolimab. Here the CDR3 reads CASSDPPGKDTGELFF. The CDR3 DNA is TGTGCCAGCAGCGACCCCCCCGGGAAGGACACCGGGGAGCTGTTTTTT.